Listed here are 9 T cell receptor beta chains from one sample, sequenced in a study of neoadjuvant anti-PD-1 for oral cavity cancer. Time point here: after neoadjuvant nivolumab, at surgical resection. This table comes from immunoSEQ multiplex PCR, and its TCRdb copy is limited to in-frame clones, with some not included. This table holds around 70,000 clones, approximately 81% found once. The source was PBMCs, collected after nivolumab (anti-PD-1) treatment. These TCRs come from a person aged 35-79 years with oral cavity squamous cell carcinoma.

The CDR3 loop is CASSIIAGFGQGGQEQFF. As DNA, the CDR3 is TGTGCCAGTAGTATAATAGCGGGATTCGGACAGGGAGGTCAGGAGCAGTTCTTC. V and J are TRBV19 and TRBJ2-1; D tentatively reads TRBD1 or TRBD2 (8 bases each). V lost 2 bases and J 10 bases, leaving 27 bases between the germline ends. CDR3 length equals 18 residues. Per the germline V gene, CDR1 is LNHDA and CDR2 is SQIVND (reference sequence).

The chain carries TRBV9 and TRBJ1-2; TRBD1 might be the D (5 bases). Trimming took off 5 bases at V and 4 bases at J, with 15 bases between the two ends. CDR3 length: 14 amino acids. The germline V gene encodes CDR1 SGDLS and CDR2 YYNGEE. The CDR3 here is CASREMQGSYGYTF. As DNA, the CDR3 is TGTGCCAGCAGGGAGATGCAGGGTTCCTATGGCTACACCTTC.

The rearrangement uses TRBV6-5 and TRBJ2-1; D is undetermined. Trimming stripped 2 bases from V and 10 bases from J, with 9 bases between. CDR3 length: 12 residues. CDR1 and CDR2 (germline): MNHEY, SVGAGI. The CDR3 region has the DNA TGTGCCAGCAGTTACCGATCCGGGGAGCAGTTCTTC. Translated, it gives CASSYRSGEQFF.

This clone is a singleton in its sample. The CDR3 sequence: CASSLRGDSYEQYF. DNA of the CDR3: TGTGCCAGCAGCTTACGGGGGGACTCCTACGAGCAGTACTTC. This chain links TRBV11-3 with TRBJ2-7; 7 positions match TRBD2. This CDR3 has 14 amino acids. Germline loops: CDR1 SGHNT, CDR2 YENEEA. V gave up 2 bases and J gave up 0 bases; unmatched junction bases: 1.

This chain connects TRBV23-1 to TRBJ2-7; D gene uncertain. TRBV23-1 counts as an open reading frame of uncertain function. The V and J ends lost 2 bases and 0 bases respectively, with 8 bases between them. This CDR3 has 14 residues. CDR3 protein: CASSQPGGSYEQYF. The CDR3 nucleotides are TGCGCCAGCAGTCAACCTGGCGGCTCCTACGAGCAGTACTTC.

This rearrangement joins TRBV7-2 to TRBJ1-2; a possible D gene is TRBD1 (5 bases). The CDR3 runs 15 residues. Trimming took 6 bases from V and 4 from J, leaving 18 bases between them. Germline V gene data show CDR1 as SGHTA and CDR2 as FQGNSA. The CDR3: CASRAGPGTVYGYTF. The CDR3 nucleotides read TGTGCCAGCAGGGCTGGACCCGGGACGGTCTATGGCTACACCTTC.

The gene calls are TRBV7-2 and TRBJ1-5, with D unclear. The CDR3 runs to 14 residues. V lost 5 bases to trimming and J lost 4 bases, with 12 bases between them. From germline, CDR1 is SGHTA and CDR2 FQGNSA. The CDR3 nucleotides read TGTGCCAGCAGCCACGGACGAGTTAATCAGCCCCAGCATTTT. It codes for CASSHGRVNQPQHF.

The rearrangement joins TRBV15 to TRBJ2-3, with 11 bases fitting TRBD2. Losses at the gene ends were 3 bases for V and 5 bases for J; bases not matched to a gene: 7. The CDR3 length is 16 residues. The V gene's germline CDR1 is LNHNV and CDR2 YYDKDF (reference sequence). The DNA for the CDR3 is TGTGCCACCAGCAGGCTTTTAGCGGGAGGGCTAGATACGCAGTATTTT. Translating gives CATSRLLAGGLDTQYF.

The V call is TRBV19, the J call TRBJ2-5, with TRBD2 matching over 10 bases. The CDR3 totals 16 residues. CDR1 and CDR2 from the germline V gene are LNHDA and SQIVND (reference sequence). Trimming at V came to 5 bases and at J to 5 bases, leaving 11 bases not matched to a gene. The DNA for the CDR3 is TGTGCCAGTAGTTTCGGACTAGCGGAAAGTCGGGAGACCCAGTACTTC. This encodes CASSFGLAESRETQYF.